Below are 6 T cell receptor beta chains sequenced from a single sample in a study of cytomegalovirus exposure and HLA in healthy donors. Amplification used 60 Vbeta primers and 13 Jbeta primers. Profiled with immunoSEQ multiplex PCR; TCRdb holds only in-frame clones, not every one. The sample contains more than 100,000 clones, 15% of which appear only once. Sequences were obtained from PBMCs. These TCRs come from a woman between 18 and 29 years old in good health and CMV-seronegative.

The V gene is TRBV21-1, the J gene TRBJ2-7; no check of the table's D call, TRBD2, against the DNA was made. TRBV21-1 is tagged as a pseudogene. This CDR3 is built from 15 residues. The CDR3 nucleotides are TGTGCCAGCAGCAAAGTCGGGGGGGTTCTTTACGAGCAGTACTTC. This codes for CASSKVGGVLYEQYF.

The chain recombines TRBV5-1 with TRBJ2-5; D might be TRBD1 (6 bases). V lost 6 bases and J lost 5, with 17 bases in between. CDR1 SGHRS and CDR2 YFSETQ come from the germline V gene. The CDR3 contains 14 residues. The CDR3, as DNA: TGCGCCAGCACTCCCGACCCAGGGGCGGAGACCCAGTACTTC. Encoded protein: CASTPDPGAETQYF.

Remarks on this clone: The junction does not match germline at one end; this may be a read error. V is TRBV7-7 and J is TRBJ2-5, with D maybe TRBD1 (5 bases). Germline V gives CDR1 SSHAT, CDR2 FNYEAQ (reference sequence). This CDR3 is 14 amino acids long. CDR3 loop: CASSFKGVQETQYF. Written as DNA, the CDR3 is TGTGCTAGCAGCTTTAAAGGGGTCCAAGAGACCCAGTACTTC. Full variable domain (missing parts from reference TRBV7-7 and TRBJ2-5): GAGVSQSPRYKVTKRGQDVTLRCDPISSHATLYWYQQALGQGPEFLTYFNYEAQPDKSGLPSDRFSAERPEGSISTLTIQRTEQRDSAMYRCASSFKGVQETQYFGPGTRLLVL.

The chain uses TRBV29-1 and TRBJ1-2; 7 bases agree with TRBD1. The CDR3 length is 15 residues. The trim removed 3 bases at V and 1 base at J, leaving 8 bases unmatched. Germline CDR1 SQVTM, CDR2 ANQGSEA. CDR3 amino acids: CSVDYSGGFNYGYTF. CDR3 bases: TGCAGCGTTGATTATTCAGGGGGGTTTAACTATGGCTACACCTTC.

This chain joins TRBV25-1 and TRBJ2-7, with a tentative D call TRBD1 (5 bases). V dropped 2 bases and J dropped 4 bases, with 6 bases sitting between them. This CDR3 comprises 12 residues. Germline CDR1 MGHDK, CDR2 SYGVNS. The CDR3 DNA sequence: TGTGCCAGCAGTGAACAGGGTTACGAGCAGTACTTC. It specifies CASSEQGYEQYF.

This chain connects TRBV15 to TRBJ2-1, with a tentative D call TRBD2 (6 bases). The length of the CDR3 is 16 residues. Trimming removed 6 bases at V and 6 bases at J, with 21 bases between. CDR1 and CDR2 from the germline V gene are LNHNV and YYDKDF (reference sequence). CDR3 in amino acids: CATSDQAGRVINEQFF. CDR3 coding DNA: TGTGCCACCAGTGATCAGGCGGGACGGGTGATCAATGAGCAGTTCTTC. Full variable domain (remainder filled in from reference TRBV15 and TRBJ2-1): DAMVIQNPRYQVTQFGKPVTLSCSQTLNHNVMYWYQQKSSQAPKLLFHYYDKDFNNEADTPDNFQSRRPNTSFCFLDIRSPGLGDTAMYLCATSDQAGRVINEQFFGPGTRLTVL.